The text below deals with one T cell receptor (beta chain). The antigen remains unidentified. The sample belongs to a study of blood T cells in healthy people across ages. Study results and caveats: Not knowing donor CMV status may have confounded expanded clonotype changes. Diversity figures based on one million T cells were deemed too low.

Extraction yielded at least 6 micrograms of total RNA per sample. CDR3 length: 15 residues. Germline assignment: CDR1 SEHNR and CDR2 FQNEAQ (reference sequence). The V end lost 2 bases, the J end lost 5 bases, and 14 bases lay between the germline ends. Combining a sample-barcoded 5' primer with a J-beta primer mix, a second PCR ran for roughly 7 to 11 cycles. A tag from a template-switch adaptor with 12 random nucleotides marked each cDNA molecule. TCRdb passed the 5' RACE reads through MiXCR, listing each CDR3 protein once. The sample gives 660,000 or so distinct CDR3 sequences, under 70% of which show up once; roughly 34% is in the top ten.

Sequencing used blood. The receptor comes from a man aged 55 to 70 in good health. The chain employs TRBV7-9 and TRBJ2-3; possible D gene TRBD2, 5 bases. CDR3 DNA sequence: TGTGCCAGCAGCTTAATGGGTGGAGGAGTAGATACGCAGTATTTT. Its translation is CASSLMGGGVDTQYF.